The 27 T cell receptor beta chains below were found in one sample sequenced in a study of cytomegalovirus exposure and HLA in healthy donors. The PCR contained 60 Vbeta and 13 Jbeta primers. Assay: immunoSEQ multiplex PCR; the TCRdb copy retains only in-frame clones and omits some. The sample holds fewer than 250,000 clones; 81% are singletons and the top ten take approximately 3.6%. Sequenced material: PBMCs. Source of these receptors: a man aged 35 to 55 in good health and CMV-seropositive.

The genes are TRBV2 and TRBJ2-1; 9 positions agree with TRBD1. V dropped 4 bases and J dropped 8; count of bases not matched to a gene: 9. This CDR3 region has 15 residues. Germline CDR1 and CDR2: SNHLY and FYNNEI. The CDR3 bases are TGTGCCAGCAGTGCTGTGGGACAGGGATGGGATGAGCAGTTCTTC. Protein sequence: CASSAVGQGWDEQFF.

The chain has TRBV5-5 and TRBJ1-2; no firm D call. Trimming took 0 bases from V and 4 from J, leaving 7 bases between them. This CDR3 is 13 amino acids long. Germline CDR1 and CDR2: SGHKS and YYEKEE (reference sequence). The CDR3 DNA sequence: TGTGCCAGCAGCTTGGGACACCCCTATGGCTACACCTTC. Its protein product is CASSLGHPYGYTF.

The CDR3 bases are TGTGCCAGCAGCTTAGCGGGACTAGCAGGGTGGCAGTTCTTC. Amino acid sequence: CASSLAGLAGWQFF. V and J are TRBV7-9 and TRBJ2-1, with 9 bases that match TRBD2. From germline, CDR1 is SEHNR and CDR2 FQNEAQ (reference sequence). With 0 bases clipped from V and 12 bases from J, the junction kept 6 bases outside the gene matches. The CDR3 is 14 amino acids.

This clone has just one count. This chain joins TRBV7-9 and TRBJ2-7, with D possibly being TRBD2 (7 bases). Germline CDR1 is SEHNR and CDR2 is FQNEAQ (reference sequence). The V end lost 4 bases, the J end lost 2 bases, and 15 bases lay between the germline ends. This CDR3 is 15 amino acids long. The CDR3 nucleotides are TGTGCCAGCAGCTCGCCGGAGGGGGGGCCCTACGAGCAGTACTTC. It yields the protein CASSSPEGGPYEQYF. The full variable domain, in which reference TRBV7-9 and TRBJ2-7 provide the parts outside the CDR3, is DTGVSQNPRHKITKRGQNVTFRCDPISEHNRLYWYRQTLGQGPEFLTYFQNEAQLEKSRLLSDRFSAERPKGSFSTLEIQRTEQGDSAMYLCASSSPEGGPYEQYFGPGTRLTVT.

V usage is TRBV6-5 and J usage is TRBJ1-5, with TRBD1 matching 8 bases. CDR1 is MNHEY, CDR2 SVGAGI, per germline. The CDR3 totals 14 residues. The J segment lost 5 bases and the V segment lost 2 bases, leaving 2 bases of the junction unmatched. The CDR3 DNA is TGTGCCAGCAGTTACAAGACAGGGGATCAGCCCCAGCATTTT. Residues: CASSYKTGDQPQHF.

V usage is TRBV28 and J usage is TRBJ2-7; 7 bases map to TRBD2. V lost 3 bases, J lost 5 bases, and 10 bases stayed unmatched. Germline loops: CDR1 MDHEN, CDR2 SYDVKM. The CDR3 has 15 amino acids. The CDR3 region has the DNA TGTGCCAGCAGTTTTCCGGGAGGACCCTGGAACGAGCAGTACTTC. It encodes CASSFPGGPWNEQYF.

This clone occurred a few times. V and J are TRBV5-4 and TRBJ2-3, with D unclear. Trimming shortened V by 1 base and J by 4 bases, and 4 bases separated the two germline ends. Germline V lookup: CDR1 SGHNT, CDR2 YYREEE (reference sequence). The CDR3 covers 12 residues. The DNA for the CDR3 is TGTGCCAGCAGCTTGCTCCCAGATACGCAGTATTTT. Its protein is CASSLLPDTQYF. Filled out from reference TRBV5-4 and TRBJ2-3, the complete variable domain reads ETGVTQSPTHLIKTRGQQVTLRCSSQSGHNTVSWYQQALGQGPQFIFQYYREEENGRGNFPPRFSGLQFPNYSSELNVNALELDDSALYLCASSLLPDTQYFGPGTRLTVL.

The chain is built from TRBV29-1 and TRBJ2-5; 9 nucleotides align to TRBD2. CDR1 SQVTM and CDR2 ANQGSEA come from the germline V gene. The CDR3 length is 14 residues. J lost 7 bases, V lost 6 bases, and 12 bases had no gene match. The CDR3 DNA reads as TGCAGCGTAGGAGGGGCTAGCGGGGATGGGACCCAGTACTTC. This translates into CSVGGASGDGTQYF.

This sequence joins TRBV4-2 and TRBJ1-4; TRBD1 matches at 7 bases. Per the germline V gene, CDR1 is LGHNA and CDR2 is YNFKEQ. There are 14 residues in the CDR3. Trimming took 4 bases from V and 11 from J; bases not matched to a gene: 10. CDR3 in DNA: TGTGCCAGCAGCCCGGGACAGCCACTCGGGAAACTGTTTTTT. The encoded protein is CASSPGQPLGKLFF.

This chain joins TRBV9 and TRBJ2-5; 8 bases fit TRBD1. The CDR3 covers 14 residues. The trim removed 3 bases at V and 1 base at J, leaving 2 bases unmatched. Germline CDR1 is SGDLS and CDR2 is YYNGEE. The CDR3 DNA is TGTGCCAGCAGCGACGGACAGGGCCAAGAGACCCAGTACTTC. It yields the protein CASSDGQGQETQYF.

V gene TRBV15 combines with J gene TRBJ2-2, with a possible D match to TRBD2 (6 bases). CDR3 length equals 15 residues. CDR1 is LNHNV, CDR2 YYDKDF, per germline (reference sequence). V lost 1 base to trimming and J lost 5 bases, with 11 bases between them. The CDR3, as DNA: TGTGCCACCAGCAGAGGGGAGGTATCGACCGGGGAGCTGTTTTTT. Translation: CATSRGEVSTGELFF.

The V call is TRBV5-1, the J call TRBJ2-1, with 12 bases aligning to TRBD1. The CDR3 length is 16 residues. V shed 2 bases and J 9 bases; nucleotides not matched to a gene: 9. Per germline, CDR1 SGHRS and CDR2 YFSETQ. The chain's CDR3 is CASSLAPGQGAGEQFF. The CDR3 coding sequence is TGCGCCAGCAGCTTAGCTCCGGGACAGGGGGCGGGTGAGCAGTTCTTC.

The rearrangement joins TRBV10-2 to TRBJ1-3; D gene ambiguous. Between the trimmed V and J ends, which lost 5 bases and 0 bases, there was a span of 8 bases. CDR1 and CDR2 from the germline V gene are WSHSY and SAAADI. This CDR3 is 14 amino acids long. This CDR3 reads CASSPGLSGNTIYF. CDR3 nucleotides: TGCGCCAGCAGTCCCGGTCTCTCTGGAAACACCATATATTTT.

The chain joins TRBV7-9 to TRBJ1-1, with D hard to call. This CDR3 spans 15 amino acids. Trimming pared 3 bases from V and 0 bases from J, leaving 11 bases between. CDR1 is SEHNR and CDR2 is FQNEAQ in the germline V gene (reference sequence). The CDR3 is CASSLGGIMNTEAFF. The CDR3 bases are TGTGCCAGCAGCTTGGGCGGGATAATGAACACTGAAGCTTTCTTT.

The V call is TRBV10-3, the J call TRBJ2-4; weak D call: TRBD2 (6 bases). Germline lookup yields CDR1 ENHRY and CDR2 SYGVKD. V lost 2 bases to trimming and J lost 5 bases, with 13 bases between them. The CDR3 totals 15 residues. CDR3 loop: CAISEGAGSENIQYF. CDR3 coding DNA: TGTGCCATCAGTGAGGGAGCGGGTTCCGAAAACATTCAGTACTTC.

The chain joins TRBV6-5 to TRBJ2-7; perhaps TRBD1 as D (5 bases). CDR3 size: 15 residues. Between the trimmed V and J ends, which lost 0 bases and 2 bases, there was a span of 11 bases. Germline V lookup: CDR1 MNHEY, CDR2 SVGAGI. The CDR3 region has the DNA TGTGCCAGCAGTTACTCAGTCAGGGCCGCCTACGAGCAGTACTTC. It yields the protein CASSYSVRAAYEQYF.

This sequence joins TRBV25-1 and TRBJ2-7; D unresolved. V shed 4 bases and J shed 4 bases, with 8 bases lying between them. This CDR3 is 12 amino acids long. From germline, CDR1 is MGHDK and CDR2 SYGVNS. CDR3 in amino acids: CASSGDKYEQYF. The CDR3 bases are TGTGCCAGCAGTGGTGACAAGTACGAGCAGTACTTC.

This chain links TRBV25-1 with TRBJ2-6, with 9 bases lining up with TRBD1. This CDR3 has 17 residues. Germline loops: CDR1 MGHDK, CDR2 SYGVNS. The junction had 4 bases not matched to a gene; V was cut back by 4 bases and J by 0 bases. CDR3 loop: CASSVGTGISGANVLTF. In nucleotides, the CDR3 is TGTGCCAGCAGTGTCGGGACAGGGATCTCTGGGGCCAACGTCCTGACTTTC.

The gene calls are TRBV2 and TRBJ2-3; 9 bases line up with TRBD1. In germline, CDR1 is SNHLY, CDR2 FYNNEI. The CDR3 length is 14 residues. With V trimmed by 5 bases and J by 8 bases, 8 bases remained unmatched. This CDR3 is CASSKQGAQGTQYF. CDR3 in DNA: TGTGCCAGCAGTAAACAGGGGGCGCAGGGTACGCAGTATTTT.

V gene TRBV2 combines with J gene TRBJ2-1, with 14 bases lining up with TRBD2. Trimming cost V 8 bases and J 7 bases; bases outside gene matches: 7. CDR1 SNHLY and CDR2 FYNNEI come from the germline V gene. The CDR3 runs 15 residues. Here the CDR3 DNA reads TGTGCCAGCGATCCGGGACTAGCGGGAGCAAATGAGCAGTTCTTC. Its protein is CASDPGLAGANEQFF.

The rearrangement uses TRBV27 and TRBJ2-5, with TRBD2 matching over 8 bases. The CDR3 is 14 amino acids. The germline gives CDR1 MNHEY, CDR2 SMNVEV (reference sequence). With V trimmed by 2 bases and J by 5 bases, 4 bases remained unmatched. Here the CDR3 reads CASSLREGSETQYF. CDR3 DNA: TGTGCCAGCAGTTTACGGGAGGGCAGCGAGACCCAGTACTTC.

This chain connects TRBV5-4 to TRBJ2-5, with D possibly TRBD1 on 6 matching bases. Trimming stripped 0 bases from V and 7 bases from J, with 13 bases between. The CDR3 length is 14 residues. Germline lookup yields CDR1 SGHNT and CDR2 YYREEE (reference sequence). The CDR3 region has the DNA TGTGCCAGCAGCTTGGACAGGGCGGAGGTGACCCAGTACTTC. Protein sequence: CASSLDRAEVTQYF.

This rearrangement joins TRBV7-2 to TRBJ2-7; 12 bases are shared with TRBD2. J lost 3 bases, V lost 4 bases, and 13 bases had no gene match. This CDR3 has 18 residues. Germline CDR1 and CDR2: SGHTA and FQGNSA. CDR3 bases: TGTGCCAGCAGCTACAGAATCACCGGACTAGCGGGATTCTACGAGCAGTACTTC. It is translated as CASSYRITGLAGFYEQYF. The full variable domain, with the rest looked up from reference TRBV7-2 and TRBJ2-7, is GAGVSQSPSNKVTEKGKDVELRCDPISGHTALYWYRQSLGQGLEFLIYFQGNSAPDKSGLPSDRFSAERTGGSVSTLTIQRTQQEDSAVYLCASSYRITGLAGFYEQYFGPGTRLTVT.

V is TRBV6-5 and J is TRBJ2-2; D ambiguous. Germline V gene data show CDR1 as MNHEY and CDR2 as SVGAGI. Trimming pared 2 bases from V and 2 bases from J, leaving 6 bases between. The CDR3 is made up of 14 amino acids. CDR3 in amino acids: CASSYGGNTGELFF. The CDR3, as DNA: TGTGCCAGCAGTTACGGCGGAAACACCGGGGAGCTGTTTTTT.

This chain joins TRBV5-1 and TRBJ2-1, with a tentative D call TRBD1 (5 bases). CDR3 size: 14 residues. Germline V gives CDR1 SGHRS, CDR2 YFSETQ. The V end lost 7 bases, the J end lost 1 base, and 12 bases lay between the germline ends. CDR3 coding DNA: TGCGCCAGCGCCATTGGGGCTTCCTACAATGAGCAGTTCTTC. This encodes CASAIGASYNEQFF.

This clone was observed a few times. This chain joins TRBV9 and TRBJ2-3; 9 positions agree with TRBD2. The V segment lost 0 bases and the J segment 3 bases; nucleotides outside the gene matches: 11. Germline V gives CDR1 SGDLS, CDR2 YYNGEE. The CDR3 is 18 residues long. The CDR3 spells CASSVGVLAGKRTDTQYF. The CDR3 DNA is TGTGCCAGCAGCGTAGGGGTTCTAGCGGGGAAGAGGACAGATACGCAGTATTTT.

J is TRBJ2-1 and V is TRBV27; maybe TRBD1 (6 bases). The CDR3 extends over 13 amino acids. Trimming shortened V by 8 bases and J by 4 bases, and 12 bases separated the two germline ends. CDR1 is MNHEY, CDR2 SMNVEV, per germline (reference sequence). The CDR3 region is CASGTGTYNEQFF. CDR3 nucleotides: TGTGCCAGCGGAACAGGGACATACAATGAGCAGTTCTTC.